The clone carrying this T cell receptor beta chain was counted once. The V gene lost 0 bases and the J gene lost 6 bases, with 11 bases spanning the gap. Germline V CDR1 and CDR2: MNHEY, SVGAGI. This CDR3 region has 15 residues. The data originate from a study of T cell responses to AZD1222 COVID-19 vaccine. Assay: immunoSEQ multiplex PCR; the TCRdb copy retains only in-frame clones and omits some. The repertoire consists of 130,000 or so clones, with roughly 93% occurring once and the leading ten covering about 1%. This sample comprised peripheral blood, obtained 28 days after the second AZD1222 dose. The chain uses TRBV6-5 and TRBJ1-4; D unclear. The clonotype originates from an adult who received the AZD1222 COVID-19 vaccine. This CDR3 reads CASSYSTVPDEKLFF. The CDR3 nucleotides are TGTGCCAGCAGTTACTCGACGGTTCCCGATGAAAAACTGTTTTTT.